This is a list of T cell receptor beta chains from one sample in a study of blood T cells in healthy people across ages. Each CDR3 protein is one row after TCRdb ran MiXCR on the 5' RACE reads. Among about 1,500,000 distinct CDR3 sequences listed, approximately 38% were seen once. Sequencing was done on a sample of blood. The receptor source for this set is a woman between 18 and 29 years old in good health. Each CDR3 is given with its conserved first and last residue. Fields, in order: CDR3 DNA, CDR3 protein, V gene, clone size, D gene, J gene. The D gene is left open where the match is weak. The size field is filled for only some rows; it gives once, few, many or a size class.

cdr3_nt: TGTGCCAGCAGTTTAGGACGGACAGCCCTCGGAGAGACCCAGTACTTC; cdr3_aa: CASSLGRTALGETQYF; v_call: TRBV12-3/TRBV12-4; clone_size: .; d_call: .; j_call: TRBJ2-5
cdr3_nt: TGTGCCAGCAGCGGCAATCTGGGGGTACAAGAGACCCAGTACTTC; cdr3_aa: CASSGNLGVQETQYF; v_call: TRBV7-9; clone_size: .; d_call: .; j_call: TRBJ2-5
cdr3_nt: TGTGCCAGCAGCGTAGGTCTGACTAGCGGGAGAGGTGAGCAGTACTTC; cdr3_aa: CASSVGLTSGRGEQYF; v_call: TRBV9; clone_size: .; d_call: TRBD2; j_call: TRBJ2-5
cdr3_nt: TGCAGTGCTAGAGATTGGGCGAAGTCCGGGACTAGTATAAATGAGCAGTTCTTC; cdr3_aa: CSARDWAKSGTSINEQFF; v_call: TRBV20-1; clone_size: .; d_call: TRBD2; j_call: TRBJ2-1
cdr3_nt: TGTGCCAGCTCACCATCGACAAGACAGGGTTACGGCTATGGCTACACCTTC; cdr3_aa: CASSPSTRQGYGYGYTF; v_call: TRBV18; clone_size: .; d_call: TRBD1; j_call: TRBJ1-2
cdr3_nt: TGTGCCAGCAGCTTCAACGCCGGAACAGCAAGCTCCTACAATGAGCAGTTCTTC; cdr3_aa: CASSFNAGTASSYNEQFF; v_call: TRBV11-1; clone_size: .; d_call: .; j_call: TRBJ2-1
cdr3_nt: TGCGCCAGCCACAAAGGGCTGAACTCTGGGGCCAACGTCCTGACTTTC; cdr3_aa: CASHKGLNSGANVLTF; v_call: TRBV5-1; clone_size: .; d_call: .; j_call: TRBJ2-6
cdr3_nt: TGTGCCAGCAGCTTACATATCCCCGATACGCAGTATTTT; cdr3_aa: CASSLHIPDTQYF; v_call: TRBV7-9; clone_size: .; d_call: .; j_call: TRBJ2-3
cdr3_nt: TGTGCCAGCTCACGTGAGGGCATTTTGTACGAGCAGTACTTC; cdr3_aa: CASSREGILYEQYF; v_call: TRBV18; clone_size: few; d_call: .; j_call: TRBJ2-7
cdr3_nt: TGTGCCAGCACATCCGCCGGAGGGGGGGGCACCGGGGAGCTGTTTTTT; cdr3_aa: CASTSAGGGGTGELFF; v_call: TRBV27; clone_size: .; d_call: .; j_call: TRBJ2-2
cdr3_nt: TGTGCCAGCAGTGAGGGGACAGGGGTTATTTCAGATACGCAGTATTTT; cdr3_aa: CASSEGTGVISDTQYF; v_call: TRBV2; clone_size: few; d_call: TRBD1; j_call: TRBJ2-3
cdr3_nt: TGTGCCAGCAGCTCGGTCGGACAGAGAACGAACACCGGGGAGCTGTTTTTT; cdr3_aa: CASSSVGQRTNTGELFF; v_call: TRBV7-2; clone_size: .; d_call: .; j_call: TRBJ2-2
cdr3_nt: TGTGCCAGCTCACCCCTCTGGGCTAGCGGTAGCACAGATACGCAGTATTTT; cdr3_aa: CASSPLWASGSTDTQYF; v_call: TRBV18; clone_size: .; d_call: TRBD2; j_call: TRBJ2-3
cdr3_nt: TGTGCCAGCACCCCCGGGACAGGGTTTTTCACTGAAGCTTTCTTT; cdr3_aa: CASTPGTGFFTEAFF; v_call: TRBV28; clone_size: .; d_call: TRBD1; j_call: TRBJ1-1
cdr3_nt: TGTGCCAGCAGCCACCCTCCTGCGGGTCCATCTAGGTATTTT; cdr3_aa: CASSHPPAGPSRYF; v_call: TRBV27; clone_size: .; d_call: .; j_call: TRBJ2-3
cdr3_nt: TGCAGCGTTATGGAGGTGGGAAACACCGGGGAGCTGTTTTTT; cdr3_aa: CSVMEVGNTGELFF; v_call: TRBV29-1; clone_size: .; d_call: .; j_call: TRBJ2-2
cdr3_nt: TGCGCCAGCAGCTTGGGAGTGGTGAACACTGAAGCTTTCTTT; cdr3_aa: CASSLGVVNTEAFF; v_call: TRBV5-1; clone_size: .; d_call: .; j_call: TRBJ1-1
cdr3_nt: TGCGCCAGCAGCGCGGGACTAGCGGGAGGCAGCTCCTACAATGAGCAGTACTTC; cdr3_aa: CASSAGLAGGSSYNEQYF; v_call: TRBV5-1; clone_size: .; d_call: TRBD2; j_call: TRBJ2-7
cdr3_nt: TGTGCCAGCAGTCCGGATGACAGGGGTAGGAATCAGCCCCAGCATTTT; cdr3_aa: CASSPDDRGRNQPQHF; v_call: TRBV27; clone_size: .; d_call: TRBD1; j_call: TRBJ1-5
cdr3_nt: TGTGCCAGCAGTGACGGACACGCAAACAATGAGCAGTTCTTC; cdr3_aa: CASSDGHANNEQFF; v_call: TRBV6-1; clone_size: .; d_call: .; j_call: TRBJ2-1
cdr3_nt: TGTGCCAGCAGCCAAGGACAGCGCCTCATGAACACTGAAGCTTTCTTT; cdr3_aa: CASSQGQRLMNTEAFF; v_call: TRBV14; clone_size: .; d_call: .; j_call: TRBJ1-1
cdr3_nt: TGTGCCAGCAGCCGCCGACAGGTCTACAATGAGCAGTTCTTC; cdr3_aa: CASSRRQVYNEQFF; v_call: TRBV7-9; clone_size: .; d_call: .; j_call: TRBJ2-1
cdr3_nt: TGTGCCAGCATCCACACGGGGACAGGGATTTTGAACACTGAAGCTTTCTTT; cdr3_aa: CASIHTGTGILNTEAFF; v_call: TRBV27; clone_size: few; d_call: TRBD1; j_call: TRBJ1-1
cdr3_nt: TGTGCCAGCAGCTTAACGTATGGGGAACTTTCGGGAACTGAAGCTTTCTTT; cdr3_aa: CASSLTYGELSGTEAFF; v_call: TRBV7-3; clone_size: .; d_call: .; j_call: TRBJ1-1
cdr3_nt: TGTGCCAGCAGCCAAGAACGAAAGACCCAGTACTTC; cdr3_aa: CASSQERKTQYF; v_call: TRBV3-1; clone_size: few; d_call: .; j_call: TRBJ2-5
cdr3_nt: TGCAGTGCTAGAGGCGGCCCAAAAGGCAATGAGCAGTTCTTC; cdr3_aa: CSARGGPKGNEQFF; v_call: TRBV20-1; clone_size: .; d_call: .; j_call: TRBJ2-1
cdr3_nt: TGTGCCAGCTTCGGGACAGTCGACTATGGCTACACCTTC; cdr3_aa: CASFGTVDYGYTF; v_call: TRBV6-5; clone_size: .; d_call: TRBD1; j_call: TRBJ1-2
cdr3_nt: TGTGCCAGCCGTCGTCGGGGGGGGGCCCTCCACGAGCAGTACTTC; cdr3_aa: CASRRRGGALHEQYF; v_call: TRBV25-1; clone_size: few; d_call: TRBD2; j_call: TRBJ2-7
cdr3_nt: TGTGCCAGCAGCTTGTGGGAGGGGGGAGAGACCCAGTACTTC; cdr3_aa: CASSLWEGGETQYF; v_call: TRBV7-2; clone_size: .; d_call: .; j_call: TRBJ2-5
cdr3_nt: TGCGCCAGCAGCCCCACCCTGACAGGGCAGACACAAGAGACCCAGTACTTC; cdr3_aa: CASSPTLTGQTQETQYF; v_call: TRBV5-1; clone_size: .; d_call: TRBD1; j_call: TRBJ2-5
cdr3_nt: TGTGCCAGCAGCTTAAAGTTCGGCTTCTACGAGCAGTACTTC; cdr3_aa: CASSLKFGFYEQYF; v_call: TRBV7-3; clone_size: few; d_call: .; j_call: TRBJ2-7
cdr3_nt: TGTGCCAGCAGTACCAGCGGGGGCCTCCAAGAGACCCAGTACTTC; cdr3_aa: CASSTSGGLQETQYF; v_call: TRBV6-5; clone_size: few; d_call: TRBD2; j_call: TRBJ2-5
cdr3_nt: TGCGCCAGCAGCTTGGGAGGGAGCTTATACGAGCAGTACTTC; cdr3_aa: CASSLGGSLYEQYF; v_call: TRBV5-1; clone_size: few; d_call: .; j_call: TRBJ2-7
cdr3_nt: TGTGCCAGCACCACTTACATCGGCCCTTACAATGAGCAGTACTTC; cdr3_aa: CASTTYIGPYNEQYF; v_call: TRBV12-3/TRBV12-4; clone_size: .; d_call: .; j_call: TRBJ2-5
cdr3_nt: TGTGCCATCAGTGCAGGTGGAGACACAGATACGCAGTATTTT; cdr3_aa: CAISAGGDTDTQYF; v_call: TRBV10-3; clone_size: few; d_call: .; j_call: TRBJ2-3
cdr3_nt: TGCAGTGCTAGAGGAGGGCCTTACACTGAAGCTTTCTTT; cdr3_aa: CSARGGPYTEAFF; v_call: TRBV20-1; clone_size: once; d_call: .; j_call: TRBJ1-1
cdr3_nt: TGTTCCAGCAGCTTAGAACAGGGAGATACGCAGTATTTT; cdr3_aa: CSSSLEQGDTQYF; v_call: TRBV11-3; clone_size: few; d_call: .; j_call: TRBJ2-3
cdr3_nt: TGTGCCAGTCTGGACAGGGCGGCCACTAATGAAAAACTGTTTTTT; cdr3_aa: CASLDRAATNEKLFF; v_call: TRBV6-6; clone_size: .; d_call: TRBD1; j_call: TRBJ1-4
cdr3_nt: TGTACCAGCAGTTACGCGGGTGGGTTTTTCTACGAGCAGTACTTC; cdr3_aa: CTSSYAGGFFYEQYF; v_call: TRBV6-5; clone_size: .; d_call: .; j_call: TRBJ2-7
cdr3_nt: TGTGCCAGCAGCCCGTCGGACAGGGGGTTCGGCGAGCAGTACTTC; cdr3_aa: CASSPSDRGFGEQYF; v_call: TRBV7-2; clone_size: .; d_call: TRBD1; j_call: TRBJ2-7
cdr3_nt: TGCAGTGCTCCCGAACTAGAGACCCAGTACTTC; cdr3_aa: CSAPELETQYF; v_call: TRBV20-1; clone_size: .; d_call: .; j_call: TRBJ2-5
cdr3_nt: TGCGCCAGCAGCTTAGGTGAGAGCGGGGGCTATGGCTACACCTTC; cdr3_aa: CASSLGESGGYGYTF; v_call: TRBV5-1; clone_size: .; d_call: .; j_call: TRBJ1-2
cdr3_nt: TGTGCCAGCACTGGTCGCGCGGCCTATAATTCACCCCTCCACTTT; cdr3_aa: CASTGRAAYNSPLHF; v_call: TRBV28; clone_size: .; d_call: .; j_call: TRBJ1-6
cdr3_nt: TGTGCCACCTCAGGATACAACACTGAAGCTTTCTTT; cdr3_aa: CATSGYNTEAFF; v_call: TRBV19; clone_size: .; d_call: .; j_call: TRBJ1-1
cdr3_nt: TGTGCCAGCACGGGGACAGAGAATCAGCCCCAGCATTTT; cdr3_aa: CASTGTENQPQHF; v_call: TRBV12-3/TRBV12-4; clone_size: few; d_call: TRBD1; j_call: TRBJ1-5
cdr3_nt: TGTGCCAGCAGTTTATATGGTGGGGGGAACACTGGGGAGCTGTTTTTT; cdr3_aa: CASSLYGGGNTGELFF; v_call: TRBV12-3/TRBV12-4; clone_size: .; d_call: .; j_call: TRBJ2-2
cdr3_nt: TGTGCCAGCAGCTTAAGCGGGGGCCTCTACAATGAGCAGTTCTTC; cdr3_aa: CASSLSGGLYNEQFF; v_call: TRBV7-2; clone_size: many; d_call: TRBD2; j_call: TRBJ2-1
cdr3_nt: TGTGCCAGCAGTTACCGTAGCGGGGGTGGCTACAATGAGCAGTTCTTC; cdr3_aa: CASSYRSGGGYNEQFF; v_call: TRBV6-5; clone_size: few; d_call: TRBD2; j_call: TRBJ2-1
cdr3_nt: .; cdr3_aa: CSALRRRGAEYEQYF; v_call: TRBV20-1; clone_size: many; d_call: .; j_call: TRBJ2-7
cdr3_nt: TGCAGTGCCAGTAAGGGAAGGAGAACTAGCGGATCTAATGAGCAGTTCTTC; cdr3_aa: CSASKGRRTSGSNEQFF; v_call: TRBV20-1; clone_size: once; d_call: TRBD2; j_call: TRBJ2-1
cdr3_nt: TGTGCCAGCAGCTTGTCCCACCCCTACGAGCAGTACTTC; cdr3_aa: CASSLSHPYEQYF; v_call: TRBV11-2; clone_size: .; d_call: .; j_call: TRBJ2-7
cdr3_nt: TGTGCCGACCGGTGTCAAGAGACCCAGTACTTC; cdr3_aa: CADRCQETQYF; v_call: TRBV28; clone_size: few; d_call: .; j_call: TRBJ2-5
cdr3_nt: TGTGCCACCAGCCTTCGGATCGGCTACAATGAGCAGTTCTTC; cdr3_aa: CATSLRIGYNEQFF; v_call: TRBV15; clone_size: few; d_call: .; j_call: TRBJ2-1
cdr3_nt: TGTGCCAGCAGACTGGACTTCGACGGTACAGATACGCAGTATTTT; cdr3_aa: CASRLDFDGTDTQYF; v_call: TRBV7-9; clone_size: .; d_call: .; j_call: TRBJ2-3
cdr3_nt: TGCAGTGCACCCGGACAGGGGATTAGCAATCAGCCCCAGCATTTT; cdr3_aa: CSAPGQGISNQPQHF; v_call: TRBV20-1; clone_size: few; d_call: TRBD1; j_call: TRBJ1-5